This T cell receptor (beta chain) was sequenced for a study of blood T cell repertoires in COVID-19. Across the study: Samples came from the United States, Italy and Spain, spanning acute and convalescent COVID-19. From T cells, B-cell-depleted T cells, or PBMCs came the material, which was cDNA or gDNA.

Per the study methods: From reference gene primer amplification, estimates of nucleated cell counts were derived. Produced via immunoSEQ multiplex PCR; TCRdb's table is partial and in-frame only. V and J calls and clone size are as listed in that table; D and trimming were resolved from the DNA. Here the sample spans some 150,000 clones, roughly 82% being singletons. The germline CDR1 and CDR2 sequences are MDHEN and SYDVKM. The CDR3 is 14 amino acids. The V end was cut by 5 bases, the J end by 11 bases, with 21 bases between. This TCR was sampled from a woman aged 70-85 years with acute or convalescent COVID-19. Sequences were obtained from peripheral blood. The rearrangement uses TRBV28 and TRBJ1-1; a possible D gene is TRBD1 (5 bases). The CDR3 DNA is TGTGCCAGCAGTCTCCCCGGGGACTACGAGGGGGCTTTCTTT. Its protein is CASSLPGDYEGAFF.